This TCR beta chain originates from a study of human T cells and chemical hapten exposure. Study results and limitations: There was a positive correlation between PT1 expanded TCR counts and patch test score. Expanded TCRs formed significantly more large CDR3 similarity clusters than controls.

Noted time point: patch test 1, 2 weeks after DPC sensitization. Treatment of the sample: therapeutic diphenylcyclopropenone sensitization with weekly scalp DPC. Turning to this clonotype: Its antigen is still unknown.

Germline V CDR1 and CDR2: SGHRS, YFSETQ. Trimming removed 2 bases from V and 0 bases from J; junction bases left unmatched: 3. The CDR3 covers 16 residues. The library tagged individual cDNA molecules with unique molecular identifiers. TCRdb ran MiXCR on the RACE reads and lists one entry per CDR3 protein. The table shows fewer than 200,000 distinct CDR3 sequences, with 20% to 25% occurring only once. The chain employs TRBV5-1 and TRBJ2-1, with 9 bases lining up with TRBD2. The receptor was derived from a woman between 45 and 65 years old with alopecia areata. Some clones in this sample may be carry-over from other donors' samples. Sample: whole blood, taken in connection with sensitization to the hapten diphenylcyclopropenone (DPC). The CDR3, as DNA: TGCGCCAGCAGCTTTGGAGCGGGAGGCTCCTACAATGAGCAGTTCTTC. As protein: CASSFGAGGSYNEQFF.